These 29 T cell receptor beta chains came from one sample sequenced in a study of OX40 agonist ivuxolimab in advanced cancers. Only in-frame clones appear in the TCRdb table, and some are missing; sequencing was by immunoSEQ multiplex PCR. This sample has some 77,000 clones; roughly 85% occur once, and the top ten carry roughly 2.1%. Sequencing used CD4+ or CD8+ T cells sorted from blood, obtained in a trial of the OX40 agonist ivuxolimab. The receptors originated from an adult with an advanced solid tumor such as melanoma, head and neck, liver or kidney cancer.

The chain uses TRBV18 and TRBJ1-1; TRBD1 might be the D (6 bases). Germline V gene sequence: CDR1 KGHSH, CDR2 LQKENI. The CDR3 has 14 amino acids. V lost 6 bases to trimming and J lost 6 bases, with 17 bases between them. The CDR3 region has the DNA TGTGCCAGCTCTCTCAAAGGGGGAGCGTCTGAAGCTTTCTTT. It codes for CASSLKGGASEAFF.

The chain recombines TRBV20-1 with TRBJ2-6; D uncertain. Per the germline V gene, CDR1 is DFQATT and CDR2 is SNEGSKA (reference sequence). The CDR3 has 11 residues. V was pared by 7 bases and J by 2 bases, with 3 bases between. The CDR3 loop is CSVPGANVLTF. CDR3 bases: TGCAGTGTCCCTGGGGCCAACGTCCTGACTTTC.

CDR3: CASSLSRPPGLAGVNEQFF. CDR3 coding DNA: TGTGCCAGCAGTTTATCGAGACCACCGGGACTAGCGGGAGTCAATGAGCAGTTCTTC. This chain joins TRBV27 and TRBJ2-1; 14 nucleotides agree with TRBD2. The CDR3 extends over 19 amino acids. The ends lost 0 bases at V and 6 bases at J; junction bases unmatched: 10. Germline CDR1 is MNHEY and CDR2 is SMNVEV (reference sequence).

The rearrangement joins TRBV7-6 to TRBJ1-3; D may be TRBD1 (6 bases). The CDR3 sequence is 15 residues long. The germline gives CDR1 SGHVS, CDR2 FNYEAQ. Trimming removed 1 base from V and 4 bases from J, with 11 bases in between. CDR3 nucleotide sequence: TGTGCCAGCAGCTTAGGAGGGGGTCGGGGAAACACCATATATTTT. Translation: CASSLGGGRGNTIYF.

The CDR3 here is CASSLGGAVVETQYF. Written as DNA, the CDR3 is TGCGCCAGCAGCTTAGGAGGGGCAGTGGTAGAGACCCAGTACTTC. The V gene is TRBV5-1, the J gene TRBJ2-5, with D maybe TRBD2 (6 bases). Trimming left V 2 bases short and J 4 bases short, with 15 bases between. The CDR3 has 15 residues. Germline CDR1 reads SGHRS; CDR2 reads YFSETQ.

In nucleotides, the CDR3 is TGTGCCTGGAAGTTTCAGGGGGCGAACACTGAAGCTTTCTTT. Its translation: CAWKFQGANTEAFF. The chain links TRBV30 to TRBJ1-1, with 8 bases fitting TRBD1. This CDR3 is 14 amino acids long. Losses at the gene ends were 4 bases for V and 1 base for J; bases not matched to a gene: 5. The germline gives CDR1 GTSNPN, CDR2 SVGIG (reference sequence). Variable domain in full (rest from reference TRBV30 and TRBJ1-1): SQTIHQWPATLVQPVGSPLSLECTVEGTSNPNLYWYRQAAGRGLQLLFYSVGIGQISSEVPQNLSASRPQDRQFILSSKKLLLSDSGFYLCAWKFQGANTEAFFGQGTRLTVV.

The V gene is TRBV27, the J gene TRBJ1-2, with 9 bases that match TRBD1. Per the germline V gene, CDR1 is MNHEY and CDR2 is SMNVEV (reference sequence). The CDR3 totals 14 residues. The V segment lost 0 bases and the J segment 5 bases; nucleotides outside the gene matches: 1. The CDR3: CASSLSGTGYGYTF. Here the CDR3 DNA reads TGTGCCAGCAGTTTATCAGGGACAGGGTATGGCTACACCTTC.

V gene TRBV5-5 combines with J gene TRBJ2-5; D is ambiguous. The CDR3 is 13 amino acids. The V and J ends lost 0 bases and 4 bases respectively, with 7 bases between them. The germline V gene has CDR1 SGHKS and CDR2 YYEKEE (reference sequence). The CDR3 DNA reads as TGTGCCAGCAGCTTGGGACAACGAGAGACCCAGTACTTC. It encodes CASSLGQRETQYF.

The chain employs TRBV6-5 and TRBJ2-7; D may be TRBD1 (6 bases). Germline V gene lookup returns CDR1 MNHEY and CDR2 SVGAGI. V lost 6 bases to trimming and J lost 6 bases, with 21 bases between them. CDR3 size: 15 residues. The CDR3 nucleotides read TGTGCCAGCAGCCAGTCGATCAGGGGTTCTCTCGAGCAGTACTTC. This translates into CASSQSIRGSLEQYF.

This chain links TRBV5-5 with TRBJ2-3; D gene ambiguous. Per germline, CDR1 SGHKS and CDR2 YYEKEE (reference sequence). The CDR3 contains 15 residues. V was pared by 3 bases and J by 2 bases, with 13 bases between. DNA for the CDR3: TGTGCCAGCAGCTCCTCCCTGAGACCCACAGATACGCAGTATTTT. This translates into CASSSSLRPTDTQYF.

The table lists this clone with a few counts. V is TRBV11-2 and J is TRBJ1-1; D is uncertain. The CDR3 length is 13 residues. Germline CDR1 reads SGHAT; CDR2 reads FQNNGV. Trimming pared 3 bases from V and 2 bases from J, leaving 7 bases between. The CDR3 loop reads CASSFLDNTEAFF. In nucleotides, the CDR3 is TGTGCCAGCAGCTTCCTAGATAACACTGAAGCTTTCTTT.

This chain uses TRBV10-3 with TRBJ2-5; D not certain. Trimming shortened V by 3 bases and J by 2 bases, and 4 bases separated the two germline ends. Germline V gene lookup returns CDR1 ENHRY and CDR2 SYGVKD. The length of the CDR3 is 12 residues. CDR3 loop: CAISDKQETQYF. In DNA, the CDR3 is TGTGCCATCAGTGACAAACAAGAGACCCAGTACTTC.

The gene calls are TRBV25-1 and TRBJ1-2; no reliable D call. The CDR3 runs 13 residues. Germline CDR1 and CDR2: MGHDK and SYGVNS. The ends were cut back, 3 bases at V and 4 bases at J, with 9 bases in the middle. The CDR3 DNA reads TGTGCCAGCAGTGACTGGGAAACCTATGGCTACACCTTC. Amino acid sequence: CASSDWETYGYTF.

The chain combines TRBV5-8 with TRBJ1-1; 7 bases agree with TRBD1. Trimming cost V 4 bases and J 1 base; bases outside gene matches: 7. Germline V gives CDR1 SGHTS, CDR2 YDEGEE. The CDR3 length is 15 residues. The CDR3 DNA follows: TGTGCCAGCAGCCGAATACAGGGGCGGAACACTGAAGCTTTCTTT. Its protein is CASSRIQGRNTEAFF. Together with reference TRBV5-8 and TRBJ1-1, the CDR3 gives the full variable domain: EAGVTQSPTHLIKTRGQQATLRCSPISGHTSVYWYQQALGLGLQFLLWYDEGEERNRGNFPPRFSGRQFPNYSSELNVNALELEDSALYLCASSRIQGRNTEAFFGQGTRLTVV.

This rearrangement joins TRBV20-1 to TRBJ2-3; D gene ambiguous. Germline CDR1 is DFQATT and CDR2 is SNEGSKA (reference sequence). This CDR3 region has 11 residues. The CDR3 is CTTPDTDTQYF. The CDR3 DNA reads as TGCACCACCCCGGACACAGATACGCAGTATTTT.

The chain couples TRBV19 to TRBJ1-5, with 8 bases aligning to TRBD1. CDR1 LNHDA and CDR2 SQIVND come from the germline V gene (reference sequence). Unmatched junction bases numbered 3, after V lost 7 bases and J lost 4 bases. The CDR3 length is 13 residues. CDR3 amino acids: CASTDRGNQPQHF. The CDR3 bases are TGTGCCAGTACCGACAGGGGAAATCAGCCCCAGCATTTT.

This clone came up a few times. The J gene is TRBJ1-3, the V gene TRBV18, with D perhaps TRBD1 (5 bases). V was shortened by 1 base and J by 3 bases, with 10 bases between the two germline ends. Germline V gene lookup returns CDR1 KGHSH and CDR2 LQKENI. CDR3 length: 15 residues. CDR3 protein: CASSPRLQVGNTIYF. The CDR3 DNA reads TGTGCCAGCTCACCACGACTACAGGTTGGAAACACCATATATTTT.

This sequence joins TRBV23-1 and TRBJ2-1; 8 bases are a match to TRBD2. TRBV23-1 carries the ORF label, with uncertain function. This CDR3 spans 12 amino acids. J gave up 10 bases and V 8 bases, and 7 bases lay outside the gene matches. The CDR3 reads CASGLAVDEQFF. CDR3 sequence (DNA): TGCGCCAGCGGACTAGCCGTCGACGAGCAGTTCTTC.

This clone was recorded only once. The rearrangement links TRBV15 to TRBJ2-6; no reliable D call. The CDR3 has 15 amino acids. In germline, CDR1 is LNHNV, CDR2 YYDKDF (reference sequence). The V end lost 3 bases, the J end lost 2 bases, and 8 bases lay between the germline ends. In DNA form, the CDR3 reads TGTGCCACCAGCAGTCGTGGGGCTGGGGCCAACGTCCTGACTTTC. Amino acid sequence: CATSSRGAGANVLTF. The entire variable domain, with the rest obtained from reference TRBV15 and TRBJ2-6, is as follows: DAMVIQNPRYQVTQFGKPVTLSCSQTLNHNVMYWYQQKSSQAPKLLFHYYDKDFNNEADTPDNFQSRRPNTSFCFLDIRSPGLGDTAMYLCATSSRGAGANVLTFGAGSRLTVL.

The chain combines TRBV5-1 with TRBJ2-7; a possible D gene is TRBD1 (6 bases). This CDR3 contains 15 residues. Germline loops: CDR1 SGHRS, CDR2 YFSETQ. The V end lost 5 bases, the J end lost 2 bases, and 17 bases lay between the germline ends. CDR3 in DNA: TGCGCCAGCAGACCAGCCCTCGGACAGCCCTACGAGCAGTACTTC. Translation gives CASRPALGQPYEQYF.

The chain carries TRBV21-1 and TRBJ1-4; the D call of TRBD1 is as the table states it, not checked on the DNA. TRBV21-1 has pseudogene status. This CDR3 is built from 11 residues. The CDR3 DNA is TGTGCCAGCAGCCACAGATTAAAACTGTTTTTT. It encodes CASSHRLKLFF.

A single count supports this clone. V gene TRBV6-5 combines with J gene TRBJ2-7; the match to TRBD2 covers 13 bases. Germline loops: CDR1 MNHEY, CDR2 SVGAGI. J was trimmed by 2 bases and V by 6 bases; bases with no gene match: 4. CDR3 length: 15 amino acids. For the CDR3, the DNA is TGTGCCAGCAGCCGAACTAGCGGGGGGGCCTACGAGCAGTACTTC. Protein product: CASSRTSGGAYEQYF.

The chain carries TRBV7-3 and TRBJ2-3, with 8 bases lining up with TRBD2. This CDR3 has 15 residues. V gave up 3 bases and J gave up 9 bases; unmatched junction bases: 11. Per germline, CDR1 SGHTA and CDR2 FQGTGA. CDR3 residues: CASSLSPGSSGTQYF. The CDR3 DNA follows: TGTGCCAGCAGCTTGTCCCCTGGGTCTAGCGGGACGCAGTATTTT.

This clone has a single count. The chain joins TRBV2 to TRBJ2-5; D perhaps matches TRBD1 (5 bases). This CDR3 has 13 residues. Germline V gene sequence: CDR1 SNHLY, CDR2 FYNNEI. CDR3 loop: CGERGSLQETQYF. The CDR3 nucleotides are TGTGGTGAAAGGGGATCCCTTCAAGAGACCCAGTACTTC.

A note on this clone: At one boundary the junction diverges from the germline segment, which might be a read error. The chain has TRBV18 and TRBJ2-5; TRBD2 aligns across 8 bases. From germline, CDR1 is KGHSH and CDR2 LQKENI. The CDR3 extends over 14 amino acids. The CDR3 loop is CASSPREGAETQYF. For the CDR3, the DNA is TGTGCCAGCTCCCCACGGGAGGGCGCGGAGACCCAGTACTTC.

This clone was counted a single time. The V gene is TRBV5-1, the J gene TRBJ2-1, with D maybe TRBD2 (5 bases). Trimming cost V 5 bases and J 5 bases, with 8 bases left between them. This CDR3 spans 12 amino acids. Germline CDR1 is SGHRS and CDR2 is YFSETQ. The CDR3 region has the DNA TGCGCCAGCAGTTACGGGGACAATGAGCAGTTCTTC. It encodes CASSYGDNEQFF.

This clone was recorded a few times. The V call is TRBV15, the J call TRBJ1-4; 7 bases agree with TRBD1. Germline CDR1 is LNHNV and CDR2 is YYDKDF (reference sequence). The length of the CDR3 is 17 residues. Losses at the gene ends were 0 bases for V and 7 bases for J; bases not matched to a gene: 11. CDR3 sequence: CATSREGGPLTGEKLFF. The DNA of the CDR3 is TGTGCCACCAGCAGAGAAGGGGGCCCGCTAACGGGTGAAAAACTGTTTTTT.

In nucleotides, the CDR3 is TGTGCCAGCAGTTACTCGTGGGGTACCACAGATACGCAGTATTTT. It yields the protein CASSYSWGTTDTQYF. The chain recombines TRBV6-5 with TRBJ2-3; no reliable D call. The germline CDR1 and CDR2 sequences are MNHEY and SVGAGI. V lost 0 bases to trimming and J lost 2 bases, with 9 bases between them. The CDR3 is made up of 15 amino acids.

The V and J genes are TRBV29-1 and TRBJ2-2, with D perhaps matching TRBD1 (5 bases). The V end was cut by 6 bases, the J end by 4 bases, with 18 bases between. Germline loops: CDR1 SQVTM, CDR2 ANQGSEA. This CDR3 has 15 amino acids. The CDR3 region has the DNA TGCAGCGTCCAAAGGGGTGGCAGGGCCACCGGGGAGCTGTTTTTT. Translation: CSVQRGGRATGELFF.